The 15 T cell receptor beta chains listed next were all sequenced from one sample in a study of B cell selection in AIRE deficiency. Here immunoSEQ multiplex PCR was the method, and the copy in TCRdb shows in-frame clones only, minus some. The sample has 20,000 to 25,000 clones, more than 95% seen once. Sorting defined conventional CD4 T cells as CD4+CD127+. Material: conventional CD4+ T cells sorted from PBMCs. These receptors originate from a human donor with AIRE deficiency.

The chain carries TRBV5-1 and TRBJ2-7; no definite D call. The CDR3 contains 15 residues. With 0 bases removed from V and 0 bases from J, the gap between germline ends came to 10 bases. Germline V gene data show CDR1 as SGHRS and CDR2 as YFSETQ. The chain's CDR3 is CASSLADPGSYEQYF. The CDR3 nucleotides read TGCGCCAGCAGCTTGGCGGACCCGGGCTCCTACGAGCAGTACTTC.

About this clone itself: The junction does not match germline at one end; this may be a read error. The chain uses TRBV7-7 and TRBJ2-1, with 11 bases identical to TRBD2. This CDR3 is built from 15 residues. Germline CDR1 is SSHAT and CDR2 is FNYEAQ (reference sequence). CDR3 DNA: TGTGCTAGCAGCCCCACTAGCGGGAGTGGTAGTGAGCAGTTCTTC. Protein sequence: CASSPTSGSGSEQFF.

The chain is built from TRBV15 and TRBJ1-3; D not certain. Germline lookup yields CDR1 LNHNV and CDR2 YYDKDF (reference sequence). Deletions cut 0 bases from V and 4 bases from J, with 4 bases between. The CDR3 has 13 amino acids. The CDR3 sequence is CATSRDVGNTIYF. The CDR3 bases are TGTGCCACCAGCAGAGATGTCGGAAACACCATATATTTT. Full variable domain (missing parts from reference TRBV15 and TRBJ1-3): DAMVIQNPRYQVTQFGKPVTLSCSQTLNHNVMYWYQQKSSQAPKLLFHYYDKDFNNEADTPDNFQSRRPNTSFCFLDIRSPGLGDTAMYLCATSRDVGNTIYFGEGSWLTVV.

The chain employs TRBV18 and TRBJ1-3; TRBD1 matches 8 bases. The germline V gene has CDR1 KGHSH and CDR2 LQKENI. The J segment lost 8 bases and the V segment lost 4 bases, leaving 4 bases of the junction unmatched. CDR3 length equals 13 residues. CDR3 residues: CASSRDRRDTIYF. In DNA form, the CDR3 reads TGTGCCAGCTCACGGGACAGGAGAGACACCATATATTTT.

CDR3 in amino acids: CASSIGTGSYEQYF. CDR3 bases: TGCGCCAGCAGCATCGGGACAGGCTCCTACGAGCAGTACTTC. The V call is TRBV5-1, the J call TRBJ2-7; TRBD1 matches 8 bases. Germline CDR1 and CDR2: SGHRS and YFSETQ. The CDR3 length is 14 residues. Unmatched junction bases numbered 3, after V lost 4 bases and J lost 0 bases.

This chain links TRBV2 with TRBJ1-2; 7 nucleotides line up with TRBD1. V shed 4 bases, J shed 8 bases, and the junction held 10 bases outside the gene matches. The CDR3 runs to 14 residues. Germline V lookup: CDR1 SNHLY, CDR2 FYNNEI. The CDR3 nucleotides read TGTGCCAGCAGTGGCGACAGGGAAGTGCGCGGCTACACCTTC. Amino acids: CASSGDREVRGYTF.

In this sample, this clone turned up once. This chain links TRBV5-8 with TRBJ2-5, with 7 bases that match TRBD1. CDR1 SGHTS and CDR2 YDEGEE come from the germline V gene. V was clipped by 0 bases and J by 1 base; unmatched bases: 6. The CDR3 extends over 16 amino acids. CDR3 region: CASSLGTDRVQETQYF. CDR3 DNA: TGTGCCAGCAGCTTGGGAACTGACAGGGTCCAAGAGACCCAGTACTTC.

This chain joins TRBV7-9 and TRBJ2-7; TRBD1 aligns across 9 bases. The CDR3 is 15 residues long. J lost 0 bases, V lost 6 bases, and 6 bases had no gene match. Germline CDR1 is SEHNR and CDR2 is FQNEAQ (reference sequence). CDR3: CASSTGGVGSYEQYF. In nucleotides, the CDR3 is TGTGCCAGCAGTACAGGGGGCGTAGGCTCCTACGAGCAGTACTTC.

CDR3 coding DNA: TGCGCCAGCAGCCTAATAGGACAGGGGTCCTACGAGCAGTACTTC. It encodes CASSLIGQGSYEQYF. The chain uses TRBV5-1 and TRBJ2-7; TRBD1 aligns across 9 bases. V lost 4 bases and J lost 1; bases outside the gene matches: 6. Germline CDR1 SGHRS, CDR2 YFSETQ. This CDR3 has 15 residues.

The chain recombines TRBV30 with TRBJ2-5; 8 nucleotides match TRBD2. This CDR3 is built from 14 residues. From germline, CDR1 is GTSNPN and CDR2 SVGIG (reference sequence). V dropped 8 bases and J dropped 4; count of bases not matched to a gene: 12. CDR3 nucleotide sequence: TGTGCCGGCGGGCGGGGGGCGCTTAGAGAGACCCAGTACTTC. Encoded protein: CAGGRGALRETQYF.

V gene TRBV4-2 combines with J gene TRBJ1-5, with 7 bases that match TRBD1. This CDR3 is 15 amino acids long. Germline V CDR1 and CDR2: LGHNA, YNFKEQ. With 0 bases clipped from V and 5 bases from J, the junction kept 4 bases outside the gene matches. CDR3 residues: CASSQDGTAYQPQHF. In nucleotides, the CDR3 is TGTGCCAGCAGCCAAGACGGGACAGCCTATCAGCCCCAGCATTTT.

V gene TRBV7-2 combines with J gene TRBJ1-4, with D possibly being TRBD1 (6 bases). The germline V gene has CDR1 SGHTA and CDR2 FQGNSA. V was cut by 5 bases and J by 7 bases, with 14 bases left in between. This CDR3 contains 14 residues. The CDR3 here is CASSVGRGGEKLFF. The CDR3 DNA reads TGTGCCAGCAGCGTTGGCAGGGGAGGTGAAAAACTGTTTTTT.

The chain carries TRBV2 and TRBJ2-2; the D is unclear. This CDR3 has 16 residues. V was clipped by 8 bases and J by 4 bases, with 20 bases between them. Germline V gene lookup returns CDR1 SNHLY and CDR2 FYNNEI. The CDR3 sequence is CASSPNSPIFTGELFF. The CDR3 DNA follows: TGTGCCAGCTCCCCTAACAGCCCGATCTTCACCGGGGAGCTGTTTTTT.

The CDR3 here is CASSRDRGLTGELFF. For the CDR3, the DNA is TGTGCCAGCAGCCGGGACAGGGGGCTCACCGGGGAGCTGTTTTTT. The J gene is TRBJ2-2, the V gene TRBV21-1; the DNA was not used to check the table's D call, TRBD1. TRBV21-1 has pseudogene status. The CDR3 has 15 amino acids.

This clone was picked up one time. The chain links TRBV5-1 to TRBJ2-7, with 10 positions matching TRBD2. Germline CDR1 and CDR2: SGHRS and YFSETQ. The CDR3 runs to 15 residues. V lost 2 bases, J lost 0 bases, and 2 bases stayed unmatched. In DNA form, the CDR3 reads TGCGCCAGCAGCTTCAGACTAGCGGGCTCCTACGAGCAGTACTTC. This translates into CASSFRLAGSYEQYF.